Below are 12 T cell receptor beta chains sequenced from a single sample in a study of T cell responses to AZD1222 COVID-19 vaccine. The protocol was immunoSEQ multiplex PCR, while the TCRdb copy is restricted to in-frame clones and leaves out a portion. The data show over 45,000 clones, roughly nine tenths seen once. Sample: peripheral blood, taken 28 days after the second AZD1222 dose. These receptors were taken from an adult who received the AZD1222 COVID-19 vaccine.

This sequence joins TRBV19 and TRBJ2-7; D remains unclear. The CDR3 spans 16 residues. V was shortened by 7 bases and J by 6 bases, with 25 bases between the two germline ends. Germline CDR1 reads LNHDA; CDR2 reads SQIVND (reference sequence). CDR3 protein: CASNNEKGNLRSEQYF. The CDR3 DNA sequence: TGTGCCAGTAACAACGAGAAAGGGAATCTCAGATCCGAGCAGTACTTC. Using reference TRBV19 and TRBJ2-7 for the parts outside the CDR3, the full variable domain is DGGITQSPKYLFRKEGQNVTLSCEQNLNHDAMYWYRQDPGQGLRLIYYSQIVNDFQKGDIAEGYSVSREKKESFPLTVTSAQKNPTAFYLCASNNEKGNLRSEQYFGPGTRLTVT.

The chain combines TRBV30 with TRBJ2-7; no clear D gene. The V gene lost 4 bases and the J gene lost 5 bases, with 18 bases spanning the gap. Per the germline V gene, CDR1 is GTSNPN and CDR2 is SVGIG (reference sequence). This CDR3 has 14 residues. For the CDR3, the DNA is TGTGCCTGGAAATGGGGTAGAGGCCGGGACGAGCAGTACTTC. Translated: CAWKWGRGRDEQYF.

J is TRBJ2-1 and V is TRBV6-5; perhaps TRBD2 as D (5 bases). The CDR3 contains 15 residues. V was cut by 2 bases and J by 1 base, with 9 bases left in between. Germline V gene data show CDR1 as MNHEY and CDR2 as SVGAGI. DNA of the CDR3: TGTGCCAGCAGTTACCTAGCTCTATCCTACAATGAGCAGTTCTTC. Translation: CASSYLALSYNEQFF.

In its sample, this clone was seen a few times. This chain joins TRBV6-1 and TRBJ1-3; the D is unclear. Per germline, CDR1 MNHNS and CDR2 SASEGT. The length of the CDR3 is 15 residues. Trimming stripped 2 bases from V and 1 base from J, with 9 bases between. The CDR3: CASSERQVSGNTIYF. In DNA form, the CDR3 reads TGTGCCAGCAGTGAACGTCAGGTTTCTGGAAACACCATATATTTT.

This chain connects TRBV21-1 to TRBJ2-7. TRBV21-1 is assigned pseudogene status. The CDR3 extends over 15 amino acids. The chain's CDR3 is CASSKVPPCSYEQYF. The CDR3 nucleotides read TGTGCCAGCAGCAAAGTGCCGCCTTGCTCCTACGAGCAGTACTTC.

This chain joins TRBV5-1 and TRBJ2-1; D ambiguous. The germline gives CDR1 SGHRS, CDR2 YFSETQ. This CDR3 comprises 11 residues. V was pared by 2 bases and J by 6 bases, with 3 bases between. DNA of the CDR3: TGCGCCAGCAGCTTAGGCAATGAGCAGTTCTTC. This gives the protein CASSLGNEQFF.

The chain couples TRBV7-9 to TRBJ1-3; D is perhaps TRBD1 (6 bases). Per germline, CDR1 SEHNR and CDR2 FQNEAQ (reference sequence). This CDR3 is 17 amino acids long. The germline V and J ends were trimmed by 7 bases and 1 base, with 20 bases remaining between them. The CDR3 region is CASTPSGVALSGNTIYF. CDR3 nucleotide sequence: TGTGCCAGCACCCCCTCAGGGGTCGCGCTTTCTGGAAACACCATATATTTT.

Note on this clone: Other DNA sequences in this specimen translate into the identical CDR3. This rearrangement joins TRBV5-1 to TRBJ2-2; D is unresolved. Trimming took 0 bases from V and 3 from J, leaving 6 bases between them. This CDR3 spans 14 amino acids. Looked up from germline, CDR1 is SGHRS and CDR2 is YFSETQ. The DNA of the CDR3 is TGCGCCAGCAGCTTGGGACTCGACACCGGGGAGCTGTTTTTT. Its translation is CASSLGLDTGELFF.

V gene TRBV4-2 combines with J gene TRBJ2-6; D remains unclear. The V end lost 4 bases, the J end lost 1 base, and 8 bases lay between the germline ends. This CDR3 is 15 amino acids long. The germline CDR1 and CDR2 sequences are LGHNA and YNFKEQ. The CDR3 coding sequence is TGTGCCAGCAGCCCAGAGATTTCTGGGGCCAACGTCCTGACTTTC. This sequence encodes CASSPEISGANVLTF.

This sequence joins TRBV6-2 or TRBV6-3 and TRBJ2-1; 8 bases map to TRBD1. Per the germline V gene, CDR1 is MNHEY and CDR2 is SVGEGT. This CDR3 has 15 amino acids. Trimming removed 2 bases from V and 7 bases from J; junction bases left unmatched: 7. The CDR3 DNA reads as TGTGCCAGCAGTTACCTGGACAGGGACAGAAATGAGCAGTTCTTC. Its protein product is CASSYLDRDRNEQFF.

CDR3 protein: CASSLGLAMETQYF. The DNA for the CDR3 is TGTGCCAGCAGCTTGGGACTAGCGATGGAGACCCAGTACTTC. This chain uses TRBV5-4 with TRBJ2-5; TRBD2 matches 8 bases. The V segment lost 0 bases and the J segment 5 bases; nucleotides outside the gene matches: 3. The V gene's germline CDR1 is SGHNT and CDR2 YYREEE (reference sequence). CDR3 size: 14 residues.

The chain carries TRBV27 and TRBJ2-1; D possibly corresponds to TRBD2 (5 bases). CDR1 is MNHEY, CDR2 SMNVEV, per germline (reference sequence). The CDR3 sequence is 14 residues long. The CDR3 DNA is TGTGCTGTAGCCGGGCTAGCCCCCTACAATGAGCAGTTCTTC. Translating gives CAVAGLAPYNEQFF.